The 2 T cell receptor beta chains in this list originate from one sample, sequenced in a study of cytomegalovirus exposure and HLA in healthy donors. It was with 60 Vbeta and 13 Jbeta primers that the PCR ran. The protocol was immunoSEQ multiplex PCR, while the TCRdb copy is restricted to in-frame clones and leaves out a portion. Recorded here are approximately 120,000 clones; the top ten clones represent roughly 2%. Material for sequencing was PBMCs. The receptor set was obtained from a man aged 40-49 years in good health and CMV-seronegative.

The chain links TRBV29-1 to TRBJ2-2; no clear D. The germline V and J ends were trimmed by 7 bases and 4 bases, with 19 bases remaining between them. CDR1 and CDR2 (germline): SQVTM, ANQGSEA. CDR3 length: 15 amino acids. CDR3 loop: CSATPRGRGTGELFF. As DNA, the CDR3 is TGCAGCGCCACCCCCCGCGGAAGAGGCACCGGGGAGCTGTTTTTT.

This rearrangement joins TRBV9 to TRBJ2-3; the D gene is possibly TRBD2 (7 bases). Germline CDR1 SGDLS, CDR2 YYNGEE. V was cut by 5 bases and J by 5 bases, with 15 bases left in between. This CDR3 has 14 amino acids. The CDR3 loop reads CASRKGGQGDTQYF. CDR3 DNA: TGTGCCAGCAGAAAGGGGGGGCAGGGAGATACGCAGTATTTT.